This T cell receptor (beta chain) was retrieved from a study of blood T cell repertoires in COVID-19. Background on the study: T cells, B-cell-depleted T cells, or PBMCs supplied cDNA or gDNA.

Per the authors' pipeline: Reference gene primers were amplified, and this amplification served to estimate nucleated cell counts. The table came from immunoSEQ multiplex PCR; TCRdb's copy has only in-frame clones and leaves some out. V and J calls and clone size are given by that table; D and trimming were obtained from the DNA. The table records about 100,000 clones, around 88% of them present only once. CDR1 and CDR2 from the germline V gene are MNHEY and SMNVEV (reference sequence). Trimming cost V 4 bases and J 6 bases, with 13 bases left between them. The CDR3 is 13 residues long. The genes are TRBV27 and TRBJ2-7; maybe TRBD2 (6 bases). Specimen: peripheral blood. This clonotype was obtained from a human donor in a cohort sampled during active COVID-19. This CDR3 reads CASSSGLRGEQYF. In DNA, the CDR3 is TGTGCCAGCAGTTCGGGACTCCGGGGCGAGCAGTACTTC.